This paragraph reports one TCR beta chain. The antigen remains unidentified. V was trimmed by 1 base and J by 0 bases, leaving 8 bases between them. The germline CDR1 and CDR2 sequences are SGHRS and YFSETQ. The CDR3 has 15 amino acids. This table comes from immunoSEQ multiplex PCR, and its TCRdb copy is limited to in-frame clones, with some not included. The repertoire holds roughly 120,000 clones, with over 75% as singletons. This sample was taken from a study of T cell responses to AZD1222 COVID-19 vaccine. Study-level information: Second-dose intervals near 4 or 12 weeks were combined.

Whole-study findings and limits: Of spike-specific TCRs, nearly half reportedly target regions left unmutated in variants. Compared with day 0, the breadth and depth of the Spike-specific TCR repertoire rose significantly after two doses of AZD1222. Donors were mostly white British, more females; clonal diversity possibly underestimated.

This clonotype was sampled from an adult in good health. The starting material was peripheral blood, obtained on day 0 of AZD1222 vaccination. The chain carries TRBV5-1 and TRBJ2-1; D tentatively fits TRBD1 or TRBD2 (5 bases each). CDR3 protein: CASSLMGDSYNEQFF. CDR3 nucleotides: TGCGCCAGCAGCTTGATGGGGGACTCCTACAATGAGCAGTTCTTC.